This TCR beta chain emerged from a study of blood T cells in healthy people across ages. Across the study: Template switching retrieved approximately one barcoded beta molecule for each two T cells.

CDR3 length: 15 amino acids. Germline lookup yields CDR1 LNHNV and CDR2 YYDKDF (reference sequence). V gave up 1 base and J gave up 7 bases; unmatched junction bases: 6. This clonotype has only a few counts. Its antigen is as yet unknown. A second PCR of 7 to 11 cycles used a sample-barcoded 5' primer and a J-beta primer mix. Using its own MiXCR run on the 5' RACE reads, TCRdb lists one record per CDR3 protein. This sample has 710,000 or so distinct CDR3 sequences, with about 20% found just once. Study-level results: Unknown CMV status may confound age-related changes in expanded clones.

The source material was blood. This chain connects TRBV15 to TRBJ1-4; 7 bases map to TRBD1. The sequence was obtained from a man in his 70s in good health. Here the CDR3 reads CATSRGRGPGEKLFF. The CDR3 DNA reads TGTGCCACCAGCAGAGGAAGGGGGCCAGGTGAAAAACTGTTTTTT.